The text below deals with one T cell receptor (beta chain). The junction departs from germline at one end; a sequencing error may be responsible. The entry originates in a study of control samples from healthy donors and cancer patients. Germline CDR1 reads SNHLY; CDR2 reads FYNNEI. The CDR3 contains 12 residues. TCRdb's copy holds only in-frame clones and misses some; the assay was immunoSEQ multiplex PCR. The sample comprises about 130,000 clones, about 88% of which are singletons, and under 2% rests with the top ten. The TCR comes from a man aged 18 to 30 in good health. The chain combines TRBV2 with TRBJ2-5; 7 bases align to TRBD1. The specimen sequenced was blood. CDR3 loop: CASSVKQGFKDF. CDR3 coding DNA: TGTGCCAGCAGCGTAAAACAGGGGTTCAAAGACTTC. Full variable domain (missing parts from reference TRBV2 and TRBJ2-5): EPEVTQTPSHQVTQMGQEVILRCVPISNHLYFYWYRQILGQKVEFLVSFYNNEISEKSEIFDDQFSVERPDGSNFTLKIRSTKLEDSAMYFCASSVKQGFKDFGPGTRLLVL.